Following are 23 T cell receptor beta chains from one sample sequenced in a study of cytomegalovirus exposure and HLA in healthy donors. The PCR had 60 Vbeta and 13 Jbeta primers. Profiled with immunoSEQ multiplex PCR; TCRdb holds only in-frame clones, not every one. The sample includes 200,000 to 250,000 clones, about 84% of them seen just once. The sequencing input was PBMCs. These receptors all stem from a human donor in good health.

This sequence joins TRBV7-2 and TRBJ1-1; D is undetermined. Germline CDR1 reads SGHTA; CDR2 reads FQGNSA. V lost 2 bases and J lost 0, with 7 bases in between. The CDR3 spans 14 residues. DNA for the CDR3: TGTGCCAGCAGCTTATTACAGATGAACACTGAAGCTTTCTTT. Its translation: CASSLLQMNTEAFF.

CDR3 sequence (DNA): TGTGCCAGCAGTTCCCGACTAGCCCATAGCTCCTACAATGAGCAGTTCTTC. Its protein product is CASSSRLAHSSYNEQFF. This rearrangement joins TRBV27 to TRBJ2-1, with 7 bases fitting TRBD2. Germline CDR1 MNHEY, CDR2 SMNVEV (reference sequence). V lost 4 bases, J lost 0 bases, and 9 bases stayed unmatched. The CDR3 is 17 amino acids.

The V call is TRBV9, the J call TRBJ2-1; TRBD2 agrees at 11 bases. The CDR3 length is 16 residues. CDR1 is SGDLS and CDR2 is YYNGEE in the germline V gene. V shed 3 bases, J shed 7 bases, and the junction held 9 bases outside the gene matches. In nucleotides, the CDR3 is TGTGCCAGCAGCGCCCCTCCCCTAGCGGGAGGAAATGAGCAGTTCTTC. It yields the protein CASSAPPLAGGNEQFF.

V is TRBV6-6 and J is TRBJ2-1; 7 bases align to TRBD2. The CDR3 totals 15 residues. Germline loops: CDR1 MNHNY, CDR2 SVGAGI (reference sequence). The trim removed 10 bases at V and 8 bases at J, leaving 17 bases unmatched. In DNA form, the CDR3 reads TGTGCCACCTTAGAGGGACTAACATCCCCCCATGAGCAGTTCTTC. It is translated as CATLEGLTSPHEQFF.

The V and J genes are TRBV6-1 and TRBJ1-2; 12 bases align to TRBD1. The J segment lost 4 bases and the V segment lost 1 base, leaving 7 bases of the junction unmatched. The CDR3 consists of 17 residues. Germline CDR1 reads MNHNS; CDR2 reads SASEGT. The CDR3 nucleotides read TGTGCCAGCAGTGAAGAGGGGACAGGGGGCGCGGCCTATGGCTACACCTTC. Protein: CASSEEGTGGAAYGYTF.

In this sample, this clone turned up a few times. The V and J genes are TRBV6-6 and TRBJ2-1, with 9 bases fitting TRBD2. The CDR3 covers 16 residues. The germline V gene encodes CDR1 MNHNY and CDR2 SVGAGI (reference sequence). Trimming at V came to 5 bases and at J to 8 bases, leaving 13 bases not matched to a gene. The CDR3 loop reads CASSTPLAGLLDEQFF. The DNA of the CDR3 is TGTGCCAGCAGTACGCCTCTAGCGGGATTACTCGATGAGCAGTTCTTC.

The gene calls are TRBV4-2 and TRBJ1-1; 8 positions agree with TRBD1. Trimming removed 3 bases from V and 2 bases from J; junction bases left unmatched: 2. This CDR3 has 14 residues. Germline CDR1 reads LGHNA; CDR2 reads YNFKEQ. DNA for the CDR3: TGTGCCAGCAGCCATGGACAGGGAAACACTGAAGCTTTCTTT. Protein: CASSHGQGNTEAFF.

V and J are TRBV10-1 and TRBJ2-4; D may be TRBD2 (5 bases). Germline-derived CDR1 and CDR2 are WNHNN and SYGVQD (reference sequence). CDR3 length: 14 residues. V dropped 0 bases and J dropped 6 bases, with 9 bases sitting between them. The CDR3 loop reads CASSESGSGNIQYF. CDR3 nucleotides: TGCGCCAGCAGTGAGTCGGGCAGCGGAAACATTCAGTACTTC.

V usage is TRBV5-1 and J usage is TRBJ1-1, with unresolved D. V was cut by 0 bases and J by 5 bases, with 11 bases left in between. This CDR3 comprises 14 residues. Germline V gene sequence: CDR1 SGHRS, CDR2 YFSETQ. CDR3 residues: CASSLVSVETEAFF. In DNA form, the CDR3 reads TGCGCCAGCAGCTTGGTGTCAGTTGAAACTGAAGCTTTCTTT.

The V call is TRBV28, the J call TRBJ1-5; D gene uncertain. Germline CDR1 reads MDHEN; CDR2 reads SYDVKM. V was pared by 5 bases and J by 1 base, with 9 bases between. There are 14 residues in the CDR3. The CDR3 DNA is TGTGCCAGCAGTATTGACACGAGCAATCAGCCCCAGCATTTT. Translation gives CASSIDTSNQPQHF.

On this clone itself: Other DNA sequences within the sample encode an identical CDR3. This chain uses TRBV2 with TRBJ2-1; TRBD2 might be the D (6 bases). The CDR3 totals 14 residues. With 6 bases removed from V and 6 bases from J, the gap between germline ends came to 15 bases. The V gene's germline CDR1 is SNHLY and CDR2 FYNNEI. Here the CDR3 reads CASRPGLFSNEQFF. The DNA of the CDR3 is TGTGCCAGCAGGCCTGGACTATTCTCCAATGAGCAGTTCTTC.

V is TRBV7-2 and J is TRBJ2-7; TRBD2 agrees at 9 bases. The junction had 4 bases not matched to a gene; V was cut back by 2 bases and J by 2 bases. The CDR3 runs 15 residues. Germline V CDR1 and CDR2: SGHTA, FQGNSA. CDR3 DNA sequence: TGTGCCAGCAGCTTATGGTCTAGCGGGGCCTACGAGCAGTACTTC. Translated, it gives CASSLWSSGAYEQYF.

The V gene is TRBV25-1, the J gene TRBJ2-7, with D perhaps matching TRBD2 (6 bases). Germline assignment: CDR1 MGHDK and CDR2 SYGVNS. This CDR3 has 13 amino acids. Trimming cost V 8 bases and J 0 bases, with 11 bases left between them. The CDR3 DNA follows: TGTGCCAGCGGCGTCGGGAGCTCCTACGAGCAGTACTTC. This codes for CASGVGSSYEQYF.

This chain uses TRBV7-2 with TRBJ1-5, with D maybe TRBD1 (5 bases). Germline V lookup: CDR1 SGHTA, CDR2 FQGNSA. This CDR3 has 15 residues. V lost 2 bases and J 4 bases, leaving 12 bases between the germline ends. For the CDR3, the DNA is TGTGCCAGCAGCTTAAGAATCCAGGGAAATCAGCCCCAGCATTTT. Translated, it gives CASSLRIQGNQPQHF.

This rearrangement joins TRBV7-9 to TRBJ1-2; 7 bases are a match to TRBD1. V was clipped by 5 bases and J by 4 bases; unmatched bases: 7. CDR1 is SEHNR, CDR2 FQNEAQ, per germline (reference sequence). The CDR3 has 14 residues. The CDR3 nucleotides read TGTGCCAGCAGCCTCTCAGAGGGGGCCTATGGCTACACCTTC. Its translation is CASSLSEGAYGYTF.

A few counts support this clone. This chain uses TRBV5-8 with TRBJ1-2; maybe TRBD1 (6 bases). CDR3 length: 14 residues. V was clipped by 6 bases and J by 11 bases, with 23 bases between them. Germline V gene sequence: CDR1 SGHTS, CDR2 YDEGEE. CDR3 nucleotides: TGTGCCAGCAAGAGGGGGACACGGATGAGTGGGTACACCTTC. This gives the protein CASKRGTRMSGYTF.

The gene calls are TRBV28 and TRBJ2-1, with 9 bases lining up with TRBD2. Trimming cost V 7 bases and J 10 bases; bases outside gene matches: 14. Germline V gene data show CDR1 as MDHEN and CDR2 as SYDVKM. This CDR3 contains 15 residues. The CDR3 nucleotides read TGTGCCAGCACCCTCGGGATAGCGGGAGCTCAAGAGCAGTTCTTC. This sequence encodes CASTLGIAGAQEQFF.

CDR3 amino acids: CASSQGSGRSYEQYF. In DNA, the CDR3 is TGCGCCAGCAGCCAAGGTAGCGGGAGGAGCTACGAGCAGTACTTC. The chain recombines TRBV4-1 with TRBJ2-7; TRBD2 agrees at 10 bases. The J segment lost 3 bases and the V segment lost 1 base, leaving 3 bases of the junction unmatched. Per germline, CDR1 MGHRA and CDR2 YSYEKL. The CDR3 extends over 15 amino acids.

This chain links TRBV18 with TRBJ2-3; 7 bases are shared with TRBD2. The CDR3 runs 15 residues. Germline-derived CDR1 and CDR2 are KGHSH and LQKENI. Trimming cost V 3 bases and J 7 bases; bases outside gene matches: 10. CDR3 coding DNA: TGTGCCAGCTCACCGGGGCGGGAGTTATCCAATACGCAGTATTTT. It specifies CASSPGRELSNTQYF.

The chain links TRBV5-1 to TRBJ2-2, with 8 positions matching TRBD2. J gave up 4 bases and V 7 bases, and 6 bases lay outside the gene matches. Germline CDR1 and CDR2: SGHRS and YFSETQ. This CDR3 region has 14 residues. The CDR3 DNA is TGCGCCAGCTCGAGCGGGAGTGGCACCGGGGAGCTGTTTTTT. Protein: CASSSGSGTGELFF.

V gene TRBV18 combines with J gene TRBJ2-5; 7 bases line up with TRBD1. Germline V lookup: CDR1 KGHSH, CDR2 LQKENI. This CDR3 has 13 residues. V lost 6 bases to trimming and J lost 3 bases; unmatched junction nucleotides: 4. Written as DNA, the CDR3 is TGTGCCAGCTCCCAAGGACAGGAAGAGACCCAGTACTTC. As protein: CASSQGQEETQYF.

V and J are TRBV7-2 and TRBJ2-7; D unclear. CDR3 length: 14 amino acids. In germline, CDR1 is SGHTA, CDR2 FQGNSA. Trimming removed 1 base at V and 2 bases at J, with 9 bases between. As DNA, the CDR3 is TGTGCCAGCAGCTTAGGTCAGGTCCCCTACGAGCAGTACTTC. Translated: CASSLGQVPYEQYF.

The chain recombines TRBV6-6 with TRBJ2-5; TRBD2 agrees at 8 bases. The CDR3 consists of 14 residues. CDR1 is MNHNY, CDR2 SVGAGI, per germline (reference sequence). V dropped 7 bases and J dropped 7; count of bases not matched to a gene: 11. The CDR3 DNA reads TGTGCCAGCAAACTAGCGGTAGAAGGGGGGACCCAGTACTTC. As protein: CASKLAVEGGTQYF.